This T cell receptor (beta chain) was obtained from a study of T cell clones after liver transplantation. Germline CDR1 and CDR2: MNHNS and SASEGT. This CDR3 is built from 10 residues. Trimming pared 4 bases from V and 3 bases from J, leaving 1 base between. Some clones are missing from TCRdb's copy, which holds only in-frame ones; the method was immunoSEQ multiplex PCR. The sample records 7,000 to 9,500 clones, about 72% being singletons. The sequence was collected from a human patient who received a liver transplant. Some T cells may have come from the graft donor. The chain combines TRBV6-1 with TRBJ2-7; D ambiguous. The sample consisted of CD8+ T cells from blood, taken at the 22-month timepoint. The CDR3 loop reads CASSVYEQYF. CDR3 bases: TGTGCCAGCAGTGTCTACGAGCAGTACTTC.